This TCR beta chain was found in a study of early T cells in non-severe SARS-CoV-2 infection. There are 13 residues in the CDR3. Per the germline V gene, CDR1 is SEHNR and CDR2 is FQNEAQ (reference sequence). V was trimmed by 6 bases and J by 3 bases, leaving 12 bases between them. This clonotype has a count of ten or more. Each single cDNA molecule received a unique molecular identifier. TCRdb itself ran the 5' RACE reads through MiXCR, one entry per CDR3 protein. The sample yields about 48,000 distinct CDR3 sequences, 6.2% seen once. This sequence joins TRBV7-9 and TRBJ2-7; D gene unclear. The specimen was whole blood, collected at baseline. The source is an adult who was a healthcare worker with PCR-confirmed SARS-CoV-2 infection or an uninfected control (not recorded which). CDR3 sequence reads: CASSTVPHYEQYF. CDR3 nucleotides: TGTGCCAGCAGTACAGTTCCCCACTACGAGCAGTACTTC.